The 32 T cell receptor beta chains reported below all come from one sample, sequenced in a study of blood T cell repertoires in COVID-19. Repertoires were generated with immunoSEQ multiplex PCR, while TCRdb's copy carries only in-frame clones and drops some. The table shows around 37,000 clones, with around 90% occurring only once. Source material: peripheral blood. The origin of the receptors is a man in his fifties or sixties with acute or convalescent COVID-19.

The rearrangement joins TRBV27 to TRBJ1-1; a possible D gene is TRBD1 (5 bases). The CDR3 is made up of 17 amino acids. With 5 bases removed from V and 0 bases from J, the gap between germline ends came to 19 bases. Looked up from germline, CDR1 is MNHEY and CDR2 is SMNVEV (reference sequence). For the CDR3, the DNA is TGTGCCAGCAGTCGGCGGGGCATGGGATCCATGAACACTGAAGCTTTCTTT. It is translated as CASSRRGMGSMNTEAFF.

The chain has TRBV18 and TRBJ1-5; TRBD1 matches 7 bases. Germline V gene data show CDR1 as KGHSH and CDR2 as LQKENI. V shed 4 bases and J 5 bases; nucleotides not matched to a gene: 5. This CDR3 comprises 14 residues. The chain's CDR3 is CASSRDSIDQPQHF. The CDR3 DNA reads as TGTGCCAGCTCACGGGACAGCATAGATCAGCCCCAGCATTTT.

The V call is TRBV29-1, the J call TRBJ2-1; possibly TRBD2 for D (5 bases). Trimming shortened V by 3 bases and J by 0 bases, and 12 bases separated the two germline ends. Germline V lookup: CDR1 SQVTM, CDR2 ANQGSEA. The CDR3 has 15 residues. The CDR3 DNA reads as TGCAGCGTTGATCAAGCGGCTAGCTCCTACAATGAGCAGTTCTTC. As protein: CSVDQAASSYNEQFF.

This chain joins TRBV11-2 and TRBJ1-4; D gene uncertain. The CDR3 loop spans 12 amino acids. V lost 3 bases and J lost 7, with 6 bases in between. The germline V gene encodes CDR1 SGHAT and CDR2 FQNNGV. This CDR3 is CASSLRGEKLFF. In nucleotides, the CDR3 is TGTGCCAGCAGCTTGCGGGGTGAAAAACTGTTTTTT.

The CDR3 DNA is TGTGCCAGTAGCGAGAACAGGCTCCAGCCCCAGCATTTT. Translation gives CASSENRLQPQHF. V and J are TRBV19 and TRBJ1-5, with a weak D call TRBD1 (5 bases). The CDR3 is 13 amino acids. Germline V gene data show CDR1 as LNHDA and CDR2 as SQIVND (reference sequence). V lost 6 bases, J lost 7 bases, and 13 bases lay in between. The complete variable domain, with remaining parts taken from reference TRBV19 and TRBJ1-5, reads DGGITQSPKYLFRKEGQNVTLSCEQNLNHDAMYWYRQDPGQGLRLIYYSQIVNDFQKGDIAEGYSVSREKKESFPLTVTSAQKNPTAFYLCASSENRLQPQHFGDGTRLSIL.

V gene TRBV11-3 combines with J gene TRBJ2-2; D might be TRBD2 (5 bases). Germline V gene sequence: CDR1 SGHNT, CDR2 YENEEA. The CDR3 is 15 residues long. Trimming took 5 bases from V and 6 from J, leaving 16 bases between them. The CDR3 loop is CASSQKLGTSGELFF. In DNA form, the CDR3 reads TGTGCCAGCAGCCAAAAACTAGGTACATCCGGGGAGCTGTTTTTT.

The genes are TRBV27 and TRBJ2-7, with 7 bases identical to TRBD2. This CDR3 is built from 15 residues. The junction had 11 bases not matched to a gene; V was cut back by 6 bases and J by 3 bases. Germline V lookup: CDR1 MNHEY, CDR2 SMNVEV (reference sequence). The CDR3, as DNA: TGTGCCAGCAGGGGAGGGGCGCAGTTAGGCTACGAGCAGTACTTC. It encodes CASRGGAQLGYEQYF.

In this sample, this clone turned up once. The chain employs TRBV21-1 and TRBJ2-2; the table names TRBD2, a call not compared with the DNA. TRBV21-1 is tagged as a pseudogene. The CDR3 spans 14 residues. The chain's CDR3 is CASSPRWCTGELFF. Here the CDR3 DNA reads TGTGCCAGCAGCCCGAGGTGGTGCACCGGGGAGCTGTTTTTT.

The chain employs TRBV19 and TRBJ1-2; D uncertain. Between the trimmed V and J ends, which lost 5 bases and 6 bases, there was a span of 10 bases. The CDR3 is 12 residues long. Germline V CDR1 and CDR2: LNHDA, SQIVND (reference sequence). The CDR3 spells CASSFLLDGYTF. The CDR3 region has the DNA TGTGCCAGTAGTTTTCTTCTCGATGGCTACACCTTC.

This chain joins TRBV30 and TRBJ1-1; no clear D. V gave up 1 base and J gave up 4 bases, with 13 bases separating them. CDR1 and CDR2 from the germline V gene are GTSNPN and SVGIG (reference sequence). This CDR3 is 14 amino acids long. The CDR3 sequence is CAWSDPGRVTEAFF. The DNA for the CDR3 is TGTGCCTGGAGTGATCCGGGGAGGGTCACTGAAGCTTTCTTT. Using reference TRBV30 and TRBJ1-1 for the parts outside the CDR3, the full variable domain is SQTIHQWPATLVQPVGSPLSLECTVEGTSNPNLYWYRQAAGRGLQLLFYSVGIGQISSEVPQNLSASRPQDRQFILSSKKLLLSDSGFYLCAWSDPGRVTEAFFGQGTRLTVV.

The V gene is TRBV7-9, the J gene TRBJ2-4; 9 bases align to TRBD1. The germline V gene has CDR1 SEHNR and CDR2 FQNEAQ (reference sequence). There are 16 residues in the CDR3. The V gene end was trimmed by 4 bases and the J gene end by 5 bases; junction bases not matched to a gene: 9. The CDR3, as DNA: TGTGCCAGCAGCTCCCCAACAGGGGGCTTGGAAAACATTCAGTACTTC. It yields the protein CASSSPTGGLENIQYF.

This clone was seen only a few times. V and J are TRBV6-5 and TRBJ2-7; D is ambiguous. The V end was cut by 6 bases, the J end by 7 bases, with 13 bases between. The CDR3 extends over 12 amino acids. Germline V gene sequence: CDR1 MNHEY, CDR2 SVGAGI. CDR3 sequence: CASRRQVLEQYF. The CDR3 region has the DNA TGTGCCAGCAGGAGACAAGTTCTAGAGCAGTACTTC.

The chain carries TRBV28 and TRBJ2-1; possible D gene TRBD1, 5 bases. The germline gives CDR1 MDHEN, CDR2 SYDVKM. The CDR3 sequence is 11 residues long. Trimming removed 9 bases at V and 5 bases at J, with 8 bases between. DNA for the CDR3: TGTGCCAGTCAGGGAAACAATGAGCAGTTCTTC. Protein sequence: CASQGNNEQFF.

The chain has TRBV27 and TRBJ1-5; D gene unclear. Germline values: CDR1 MNHEY, CDR2 SMNVEV (reference sequence). V lost 1 base to trimming and J lost 3 bases, with 13 bases between them. This CDR3 comprises 16 residues. This CDR3 is CASSLFSARDNQPQHF. In DNA, the CDR3 is TGTGCCAGCAGTTTATTTTCCGCGAGAGACAATCAGCCCCAGCATTTT.

This clone turned up a few times. The chain employs TRBV19 and TRBJ1-6; D is possibly TRBD1 (6 bases). Germline V gene lookup returns CDR1 LNHDA and CDR2 SQIVND (reference sequence). The CDR3 covers 18 residues. Trimming removed 5 bases from V and 5 bases from J, with 22 bases in between. The CDR3 region has the DNA TGTGCCAGTAGTCGGGTTGACATCAGGGGCGCAGATAATTCACCCCTCCACTTT. Residues: CASSRVDIRGADNSPLHF.

The rearrangement joins TRBV29-1 to TRBJ2-7; D possibly corresponds to TRBD2 (5 bases). V gave up 7 bases and J gave up 2 bases, with 18 bases separating them. Germline V gives CDR1 SQVTM, CDR2 ANQGSEA. This CDR3 region has 14 residues. This CDR3 is CSATGSAQAYEQYF. DNA of the CDR3: TGCAGCGCCACGGGGTCGGCCCAGGCCTACGAGCAGTACTTC.

The V gene is TRBV29-1, the J gene TRBJ1-1; 9 nucleotides agree with TRBD1. Trimming took 6 bases from V and 2 from J; bases not matched to a gene: 4. Germline V lookup: CDR1 SQVTM, CDR2 ANQGSEA. The CDR3 extends over 13 amino acids. CDR3 amino acids: CSVGQGSNTEAFF. CDR3 in DNA: TGCAGCGTCGGACAGGGGAGTAACACTGAAGCTTTCTTT.

The chain carries TRBV3-1 (or the pseudogene TRBV3-2) and TRBJ2-5; TRBD2 is a possible D gene (5 bases). The CDR3 has 16 amino acids. Germline V gene data show CDR1 as LGHDT and CDR2 as YNNKEL (reference sequence). V shed 1 base and J shed 5 bases, with 17 bases lying between them. The CDR3 region is CASSQVALADLETQYF. The CDR3 bases are TGTGCCAGCAGCCAAGTAGCGCTAGCTGATTTGGAGACCCAGTACTTC.

The CDR3 is CASSLVYSPTGELFF. The DNA for the CDR3 is TGTGCCAGCAGCTTGGTATATAGTCCAACCGGGGAGCTGTTTTTT. This chain links TRBV5-5 with TRBJ2-2; no reliable D call. This CDR3 comprises 15 residues. The V gene lost 0 bases and the J gene lost 5 bases, with 11 bases spanning the gap. Germline assignment: CDR1 SGHKS and CDR2 YYEKEE (reference sequence).

This sequence joins TRBV6-5 and TRBJ1-4; 7 bases agree with TRBD1. CDR1 MNHEY and CDR2 SVGAGI come from the germline V gene. The CDR3 is made up of 14 amino acids. J gave up 4 bases and V 8 bases, and 7 bases lay outside the gene matches. The CDR3 DNA is TGTGCCAGCGTAAAAGACAGGGATAATGAAAAACTGTTTTTT. Residues: CASVKDRDNEKLFF.

This clone was observed once. The junction shows a germline mismatch at one end, possibly a read error. J is TRBJ2-1 and V is TRBV7-7; TRBD2 matches 11 bases. The CDR3 has 13 amino acids. Germline V gives CDR1 SSHAT, CDR2 FNYEAQ (reference sequence). In nucleotides, the CDR3 is TGTGCTAGCAGCTACACTAGCGGGAGTGAGCAGTTCTTC. Amino acids: CASSYTSGSEQFF.

The gene calls are TRBV5-1 and TRBJ2-2, with D possibly TRBD2 on 5 matching bases. Germline lookup yields CDR1 SGHRS and CDR2 YFSETQ. The V end was cut by 4 bases, the J end by 5 bases, with 15 bases between. The CDR3 is 15 residues long. This chain's CDR3 is CASSQPGVQTGELFF. The CDR3 DNA follows: TGCGCCAGCAGCCAACCCGGGGTACAGACCGGGGAGCTGTTTTTT.

The chain couples TRBV5-5 to TRBJ2-1; 7 bases agree with TRBD1. Germline CDR1 reads SGHKS; CDR2 reads YYEKEE (reference sequence). The CDR3 runs 16 residues. Unmatched junction bases numbered 7, after V lost 4 bases and J lost 0 bases. CDR3 sequence (DNA): TGTGCCAGCAGCGTCGACAGGGCAAGCTCCTACAATGAGCAGTTCTTC. Translated, it gives CASSVDRASSYNEQFF.

This clone was counted a single time. CDR3 sequence reads: CASSIQGTNTGELFF. The DNA of the CDR3 is TGTGCCAGTAGTATCCAGGGGACGAACACCGGGGAGCTGTTTTTT. The chain couples TRBV19 to TRBJ2-2; TRBD1 is a possible D gene (6 bases). V was shortened by 3 bases and J by 0 bases, with 8 bases between the two germline ends. The CDR3 spans 15 residues. Germline V gene data show CDR1 as LNHDA and CDR2 as SQIVND (reference sequence).

The chain has TRBV7-6 and TRBJ2-2; 10 bases match TRBD2. There are 15 residues in the CDR3. V shed 5 bases and J 3 bases; nucleotides not matched to a gene: 3. Germline V gene sequence: CDR1 SGHVS, CDR2 FNYEAQ. This CDR3 is CASSRLAGHTGELFF. The CDR3 DNA follows: TGTGCCAGCAGCCGACTAGCGGGTCACACCGGGGAGCTGTTTTTT.

The rearrangement joins TRBV6-2 or TRBV6-3 to TRBJ2-1; TRBD2 is a possible D gene (7 bases). From germline, CDR1 is MNHEY and CDR2 SVGEGT. Trimming stripped 2 bases from V and 4 bases from J, with 18 bases between. The CDR3 sequence is 17 residues long. DNA of the CDR3: TGTGCCAGCAGTTACGGGGGGGGACAAAGAAGGTACAATGAGCAGTTCTTC. Protein: CASSYGGGQRRYNEQFF.

V usage is TRBV11-2 and J usage is TRBJ2-7; 10 nucleotides align to TRBD2. V was pared by 1 base and J by 5 bases, with 8 bases of the junction left unmatched. This CDR3 contains 16 residues. Germline CDR1 reads SGHAT; CDR2 reads FQNNGV. CDR3 protein: CASSLGASGSHNEQYF. Here the CDR3 DNA reads TGTGCCAGCAGCTTAGGGGCTAGCGGGAGCCATAACGAGCAGTACTTC.

This chain joins TRBV14 and TRBJ2-3; 8 positions match TRBD1. The CDR3 runs 14 residues. Germline V lookup: CDR1 SGHDN, CDR2 FVKESK. With 4 bases clipped from V and 6 bases from J, the junction kept 6 bases outside the gene matches. CDR3 in amino acids: CASSRTGNIDTQYF. The CDR3 DNA follows: TGTGCCAGCAGCCGGACAGGGAACATCGATACGCAGTATTTT.

J is TRBJ1-2 and V is TRBV6-5, with 9 bases lining up with TRBD1. J lost 8 bases, V lost 6 bases, and 13 bases had no gene match. Germline-derived CDR1 and CDR2 are MNHEY and SVGAGI. CDR3 length: 15 amino acids. The CDR3 here is CASRPGQGSPGGYTF. CDR3 nucleotide sequence: TGTGCCAGCAGACCGGGACAGGGCTCGCCTGGAGGCTACACCTTC.

As concerns this clone: Other DNA sequences in this specimen translate into the identical CDR3. The CDR3 sequence: CASSPGAASYEQYF. The CDR3 region has the DNA TGTGCCAGCAGCCCCGGAGCAGCATCCTACGAGCAGTACTTC. The chain combines TRBV14 with TRBJ2-7; D unclear. The CDR3 contains 14 residues. Germline loops: CDR1 SGHDN, CDR2 FVKESK. V lost 4 bases, J lost 1 base, and 11 bases lay in between.

As concerns this clone: An end of the junction differs from the germline gene, which may be a read error. The genes are TRBV9 and TRBJ2-2; 12 bases fit TRBD2. The germline CDR1 and CDR2 sequences are SGDLS and YYNGEE. This CDR3 is 17 amino acids long. The CDR3 spells CASSVDRASGRAGELFF. The CDR3 DNA reads TGTGCCAGCAGCGTAGACAGGGCTAGCGGGAGGGCCGGAGAGCTGTTTTTT.

The chain joins TRBV5-6 to TRBJ1-1, with 7 bases that match TRBD1. This CDR3 comprises 14 residues. V was clipped by 5 bases and J by 2 bases; unmatched bases: 6. CDR1 and CDR2 (germline): SGHDT, YYEEEE. In nucleotides, the CDR3 is TGTGCCAGCAGAAAGGGACAGCTAAACACTGAAGCTTTCTTT. This gives the protein CASRKGQLNTEAFF.